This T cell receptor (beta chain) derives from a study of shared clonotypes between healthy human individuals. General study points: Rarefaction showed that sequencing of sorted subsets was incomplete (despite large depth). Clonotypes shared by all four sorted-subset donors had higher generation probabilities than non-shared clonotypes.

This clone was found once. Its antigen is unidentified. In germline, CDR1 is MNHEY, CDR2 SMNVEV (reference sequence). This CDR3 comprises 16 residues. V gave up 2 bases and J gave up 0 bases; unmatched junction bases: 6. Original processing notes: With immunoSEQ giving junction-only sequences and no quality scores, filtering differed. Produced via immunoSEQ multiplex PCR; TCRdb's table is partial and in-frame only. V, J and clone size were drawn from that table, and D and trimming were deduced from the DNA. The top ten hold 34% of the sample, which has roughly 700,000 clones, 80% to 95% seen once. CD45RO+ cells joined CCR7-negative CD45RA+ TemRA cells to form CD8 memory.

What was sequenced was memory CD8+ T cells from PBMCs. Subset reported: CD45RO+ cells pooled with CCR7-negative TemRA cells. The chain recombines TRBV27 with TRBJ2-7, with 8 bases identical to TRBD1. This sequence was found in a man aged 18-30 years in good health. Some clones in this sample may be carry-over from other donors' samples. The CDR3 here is CASSLLWTGSSYEQYF. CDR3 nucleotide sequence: TGTGCCAGCAGTTTACTTTGGACAGGGAGCTCCTACGAGCAGTACTTC.